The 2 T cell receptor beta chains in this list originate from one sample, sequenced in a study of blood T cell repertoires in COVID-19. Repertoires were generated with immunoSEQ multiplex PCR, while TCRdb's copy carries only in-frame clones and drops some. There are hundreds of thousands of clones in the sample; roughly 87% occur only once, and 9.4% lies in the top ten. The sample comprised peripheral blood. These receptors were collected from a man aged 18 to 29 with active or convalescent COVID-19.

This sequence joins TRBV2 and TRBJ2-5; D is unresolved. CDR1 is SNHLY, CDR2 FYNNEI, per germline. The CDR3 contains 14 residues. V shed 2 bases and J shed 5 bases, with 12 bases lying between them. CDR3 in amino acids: CASSEFSARETQYF. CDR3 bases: TGTGCCAGCAGTGAATTTTCAGCCAGGGAGACCCAGTACTTC.

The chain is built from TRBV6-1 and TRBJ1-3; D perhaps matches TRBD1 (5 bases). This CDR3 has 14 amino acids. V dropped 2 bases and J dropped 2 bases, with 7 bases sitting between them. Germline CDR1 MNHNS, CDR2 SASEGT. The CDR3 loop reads CASSEYRPGNTIYF. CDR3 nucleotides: TGTGCCAGCAGTGAATACAGGCCTGGAAACACCATATATTTT.